This T cell receptor (beta chain) was observed in a study of cytomegalovirus exposure and HLA in healthy donors listed by TCRdb under 2017. In terms of the full investigation: According to a later analysis, the roughly 120 validation repertoires were produced on the same platform as the 680 or so repertoires of the first cohort. The study aimed to test whether signatures of past pathogen exposure could be identified by cataloging public T cell receptors. A separate validation cohort of 100 to 150 different subjects was used in addition to the roughly 720-subject first cohort. To predict cytomegalovirus infection status, the study combined high-throughput TCR immunosequencing, statistical association of individual TCRs with disease status, and machine learning.

The study at large found these results: In vitro tests confirmed that a few of the cytomegalovirus-associated TCR beta chains recognize cytomegalovirus antigens. Subsequent analysis determined that TCRs grouped into clusters in the first cohort also showed a tendency toward co-occurrence across the roughly 120 validation repertoires, and 85% to 95% of cluster scores exceeded 0. A total of 164 TCR beta chains were listed by the study as associated with cytomegalovirus. All 120 or so repertoires were used to score co-occurrence in the validation cohort in a later analysis, because that analysis had no HLA typing for the cohort. Most TCR sequences were observed very rarely across donors, whereas some public TCRs were present in many individuals. The authors suggested that the approach could potentially be generalized to other disease states and immunological phenotypes. The classifier was reported to diagnose cytomegalovirus status with high specificity and sensitivity in both the original and validation cohorts.

Germline trimming: 1 base from V, 7 bases from J; junction bases outside gene matches: 6. The CDR3 contains 16 residues, cysteine and phenylalanine counted. Solely the CDR3 DNA is kept, with 48 bases framed from the first base. Via the germline V gene, CDR1 is SNHLY and CDR2 FYNNEI. The library was generated by the immunoSEQ multiplex PCR assay. The authors processed their data as follows. To diagnose cytomegalovirus status from the catalog of TCR beta chain sequences, a statistical classification framework was built. TCRdb re-hosts the immuneACCESS table, in-frame sequences only. Its copies lack some clones; in the studies checked, an unresolved V gene accounts for under half of them, and the cause for the rest is not known. V, J and clone size derive from that table, while D and trimming were established from the DNA sequence. The sample table lists about 170,000 clones, 70% to 90% of them with a count of one. The ten largest clones capture around 5% of the sample.

Separate from the roughly 660-subject first cohort, the validation cohort of 90 to 150 subjects was the group to which the donors belonged. About this clone: Its antigen has not been determined. The input lacks base qualities; no much larger clone sits a single base away.

Recombination connected TRBV2 to TRBJ1-5, and 11 junction bases match TRBD1. The sequenced sample was PBMCs. The sequence was obtained from a woman aged 30 to 39 in good health and CMV-seronegative. The DNA sequence is as follows: TGTGCCAGCAGTGAAGGGGACAGGGGGTTTCGACAGCCCCAGCATTTT. This encodes CASSEGDRGFRQPQHF.